This TCR beta chain comes out of a study of cytomegalovirus exposure and HLA in healthy donors. Study-wide background: The same platform used for the roughly 650 first-cohort repertoires was also used for the 130 or so validation repertoires, as a later analysis reported.

CDR1 is MGHRA and CDR2 is YSYEKL in the germline V gene. The CDR3 runs 15 residues. V was trimmed by 1 base and J by 9 bases, leaving 18 bases between them. Generated by immunoSEQ multiplex PCR, the TCRdb table keeps only in-frame clones and is missing some. The table includes around 300,000 clones, approximately 86% detected once. The sample consisted of PBMCs. This rearrangement joins TRBV4-1 to TRBJ2-5, with D perhaps TRBD2 (5 bases). The source of this sequence is a young woman in good health and CMV-seronegative. For the CDR3, the DNA is TGCGCCAGCAGCCAAGTAGGAGCTGGAGGCGCGGCCCAGTACTTC. It yields the protein CASSQVGAGGAAQYF.